The sequence of this TCR beta chain was determined in a study of cytomegalovirus exposure and HLA in healthy donors. The study ran its PCR with 60 Vbeta and 13 Jbeta primers. The assay was immunoSEQ multiplex PCR, and TCRdb's table has in-frame clones only and misses some. The sample shows 150,000 to 200,000 clones, 75% to 90% of them seen only once. This clone was picked up one time. This receptor was obtained from a middle-aged man in good health and CMV-seropositive. The specimen was PBMCs.

The CDR3 loop is CASRRDSHGYEQYF. Here the CDR3 DNA reads TGTGCCAGCAGGCGGGACAGCCACGGCTACGAGCAGTACTTC. The chain combines TRBV6-6 with TRBJ2-7; tentative D call: TRBD1 (7 bases). This CDR3 has 14 amino acids. CDR1 is MNHNY and CDR2 is SVGAGI in the germline V gene (reference sequence). The ends were cut back, 6 bases at V and 3 bases at J, with 15 bases in the middle.